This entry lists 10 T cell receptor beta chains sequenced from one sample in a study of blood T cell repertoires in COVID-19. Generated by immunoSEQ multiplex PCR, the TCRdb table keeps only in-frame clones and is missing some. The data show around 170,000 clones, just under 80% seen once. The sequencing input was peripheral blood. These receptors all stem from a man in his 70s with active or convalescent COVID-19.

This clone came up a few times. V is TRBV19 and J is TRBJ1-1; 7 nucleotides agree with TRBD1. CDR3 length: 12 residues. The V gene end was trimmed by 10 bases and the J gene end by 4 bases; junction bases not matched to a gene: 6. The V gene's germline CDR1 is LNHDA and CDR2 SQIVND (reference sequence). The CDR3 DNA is TGTGCCATTCACAGGGGTATCACTGAAGCTTTCTTT. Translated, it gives CAIHRGITEAFF.

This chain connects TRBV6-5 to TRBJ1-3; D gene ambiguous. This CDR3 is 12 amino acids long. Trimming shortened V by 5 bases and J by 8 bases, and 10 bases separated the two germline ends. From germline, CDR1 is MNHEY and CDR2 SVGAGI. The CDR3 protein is CASSPRQDTIYF. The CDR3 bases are TGTGCCAGCAGTCCCCGCCAGGACACCATATATTTT.

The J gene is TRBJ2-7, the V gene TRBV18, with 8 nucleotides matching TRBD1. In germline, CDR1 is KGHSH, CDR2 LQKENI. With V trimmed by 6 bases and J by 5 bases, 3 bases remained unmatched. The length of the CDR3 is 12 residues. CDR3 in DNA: TGTGCCAGCTCCCTGGACAGGGACGAGCAGTACTTC. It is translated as CASSLDRDEQYF.

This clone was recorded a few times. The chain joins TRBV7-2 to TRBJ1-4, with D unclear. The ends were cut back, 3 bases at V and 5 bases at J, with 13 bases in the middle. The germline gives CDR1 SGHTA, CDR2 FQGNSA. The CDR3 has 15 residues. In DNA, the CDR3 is TGTGCCAGCAGCTTGGGGAGAGGAAGGAATGAAAAACTGTTTTTT. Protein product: CASSLGRGRNEKLFF.

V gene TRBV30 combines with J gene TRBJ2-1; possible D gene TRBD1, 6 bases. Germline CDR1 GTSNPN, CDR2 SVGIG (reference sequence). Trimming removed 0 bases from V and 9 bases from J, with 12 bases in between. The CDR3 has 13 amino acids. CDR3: CAWSVGEGGEQFF. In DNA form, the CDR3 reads TGTGCCTGGAGTGTAGGGGAAGGGGGTGAGCAGTTCTTC.

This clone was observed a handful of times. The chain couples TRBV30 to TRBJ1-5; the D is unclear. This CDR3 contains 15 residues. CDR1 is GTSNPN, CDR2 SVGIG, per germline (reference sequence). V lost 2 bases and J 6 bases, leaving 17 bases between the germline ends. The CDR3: CAWSSTASEPQPQHF. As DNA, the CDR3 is TGTGCCTGGAGTTCCACAGCCTCGGAACCTCAGCCCCAGCATTTT.

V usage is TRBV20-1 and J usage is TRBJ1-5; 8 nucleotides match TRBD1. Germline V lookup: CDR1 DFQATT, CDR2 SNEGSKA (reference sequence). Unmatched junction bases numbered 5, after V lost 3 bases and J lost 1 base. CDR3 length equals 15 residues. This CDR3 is CSASEQGGSNQPQHF. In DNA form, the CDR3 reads TGCAGTGCTAGTGAACAGGGGGGAAGCAATCAGCCCCAGCATTTT.

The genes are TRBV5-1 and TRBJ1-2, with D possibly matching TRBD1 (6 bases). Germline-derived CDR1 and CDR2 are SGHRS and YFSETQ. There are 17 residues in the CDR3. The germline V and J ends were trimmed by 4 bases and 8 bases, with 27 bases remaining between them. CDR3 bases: TGCGCCAGCAGCCCGGCCCCCGGGACATCCTCATCGGAGGGCTACACCTTC. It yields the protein CASSPAPGTSSSEGYTF.

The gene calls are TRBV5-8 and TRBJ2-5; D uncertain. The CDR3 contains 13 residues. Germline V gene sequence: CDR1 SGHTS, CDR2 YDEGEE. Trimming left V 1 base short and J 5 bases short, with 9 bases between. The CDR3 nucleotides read TGTGCCAGCAGCTTGAGTGTGCGCGAGACCCAGTACTTC. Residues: CASSLSVRETQYF.

For the CDR3, the DNA is TGTGCCAGTAGGCGGACAGTGAACACTGAAGCTTTCTTT. This translates into CASRRTVNTEAFF. The chain has TRBV19 and TRBJ1-1, with D possibly TRBD1 on 6 matching bases. CDR3 length: 13 amino acids. The germline V gene has CDR1 LNHDA and CDR2 SQIVND (reference sequence). V lost 6 bases and J 0 bases, leaving 8 bases between the germline ends.